This T cell receptor beta chain was captured by sequencing in a study of T cells after yellow fever vaccination. Overall study findings and caveats: After the booster, 96% of CD4 and just over 85% of CD8 primary-response clones were re-detected. Researchers noted that a small share of clonotypes showed up in both CD4 and CD8 compartments.

Germline V CDR1 and CDR2: MNHEY, SVGEGT. Deletions cut 6 bases from V and 5 bases from J, with 16 bases between. CDR3 length: 14 amino acids. This clonotype has more than one count but fewer than ten. Its target is unknown. TCRdb re-derived calls from the 5' RACE reads in MiXCR, one entry per CDR3 protein. The table has 300,000 or so distinct CDR3 sequences, less than 9.5% seen once. The chain carries TRBV6-2 or TRBV6-3 and TRBJ1-1; maybe TRBD1 (5 bases). The TCR originated in a man aged 18-30 years who received the YFV17D yellow fever vaccine. This material consisted of PBMCs, taken about 41 days after the first yellow fever vaccination. CDR3 nucleotide sequence: TGTGCCAGCAGCTCCGGGGGTAGAGCGACTGAAGCTTTCTTT. Its translation is CASSSGGRATEAFF.